Below, 24 T cell receptor beta chains from the same sample are listed, as sequenced in a study of blood T cells in healthy people across ages. Using a J-beta primer mix together with a sample-barcoded 5' primer, a second PCR was run for roughly 7 to 11 cycles. TCRdb fed the 5' RACE reads into MiXCR, producing one record per CDR3 protein. The data contain 1.8 million or so distinct CDR3 sequences, 39% of them singletons. Sequenced: blood. All receptors come from a human donor in good health.

This clonotype was counted a few times. The chain links TRBV7-3 to TRBJ2-3; the match to TRBD1 covers 8 bases. Looked up from germline, CDR1 is SGHTA and CDR2 is FQGTGA. The V segment lost 5 bases and the J segment 5 bases; nucleotides outside the gene matches: 12. This CDR3 region has 16 residues. The CDR3 DNA sequence: TGTGCCAGCAGCAAAGGGCCAGGGGGCCTTCAAGATACGCAGTATTTT. It translates to CASSKGPGGLQDTQYF.

The V gene is TRBV11-2, the J gene TRBJ2-7, with no clear D. Germline loops: CDR1 SGHAT, CDR2 FQNNGV. The V and J ends lost 3 bases and 2 bases respectively, with 26 bases between them. This CDR3 spans 19 amino acids. DNA for the CDR3: TGTGCCAGCAGCTTCTCCTCATACACAGTTGGGTATAATGCCTACGAGCAGTACTTC. This translates into CASSFSSYTVGYNAYEQYF.

This clonotype was observed a few times. The V call is TRBV28, the J call TRBJ2-1; TRBD2 matches at 9 bases. The junction had 3 bases not matched to a gene; V was cut back by 3 bases and J by 3 bases. Germline-derived CDR1 and CDR2 are MDHEN and SYDVKM. The CDR3 spans 15 residues. CDR3 bases: TGTGCCAGCAGTTTTGGGACTAGCATCTACAATGAGCAGTTCTTC. This encodes CASSFGTSIYNEQFF.

This chain connects TRBV4-3 to TRBJ2-1, with a possible D match to TRBD2 (7 bases). CDR3 length equals 15 residues. V lost 0 bases and J 9 bases, leaving 15 bases between the germline ends. The germline V gene encodes CDR1 LGHNA and CDR2 YSLEER. CDR3 sequence: CASSQEVRGGGEQFF. Written as DNA, the CDR3 is TGCGCCAGCAGCCAAGAGGTTAGGGGAGGGGGTGAGCAGTTCTTC.

This chain links TRBV7-2 with TRBJ2-3; D not resolved. The CDR3 totals 12 residues. From germline, CDR1 is SGHTA and CDR2 FQGNSA. V gave up 5 bases and J gave up 10 bases, with 13 bases separating them. The CDR3 loop reads CASSLRPFPQYF. The CDR3 nucleotides are TGTGCCAGCAGCCTACGACCTTTCCCGCAGTATTTT.

The rearrangement links TRBV6-1 to TRBJ2-1, with 14 positions matching TRBD2. Looked up from germline, CDR1 is MNHNS and CDR2 is SASEGT. CDR3 length equals 17 residues. V lost 5 bases to trimming and J lost 13 bases; unmatched junction nucleotides: 16. The CDR3 loop is CASSRGTSGGFQETQFF. The CDR3 nucleotides read TGTGCCAGCAGTAGAGGGACTAGCGGGGGTTTCCAAGAGACCCAGTTCTTC.

This chain links TRBV28 with TRBJ1-2; no firm D call. The V gene lost 0 bases and the J gene lost 1 base, with 12 bases spanning the gap. Looked up from germline, CDR1 is MDHEN and CDR2 is SYDVKM. CDR3 length: 16 residues. CDR3: CASSLWAGTDNYGYTF. The CDR3 DNA reads TGTGCCAGCAGTTTATGGGCAGGCACCGATAACTATGGCTACACCTTC.

The chain links TRBV7-9 to TRBJ1-1, with 10 bases matching TRBD1. V lost 4 bases to trimming and J lost 0 bases; unmatched junction nucleotides: 5. From germline, CDR1 is SEHNR and CDR2 FQNEAQ (reference sequence). This CDR3 is 16 amino acids long. DNA for the CDR3: TGTGCCAGCAGCTCTGGACAGGGGGTGGTGAACACTGAAGCTTTCTTT. Translation gives CASSSGQGVVNTEAFF.

This sequence joins TRBV6-5 and TRBJ2-7, with D perhaps TRBD2 (5 bases). The CDR3 has 13 residues. V lost 6 bases to trimming and J lost 3 bases, with 12 bases between them. Germline CDR1 is MNHEY and CDR2 is SVGAGI. The CDR3 DNA sequence: TGTGCCAGCAGGAGCGCAGGACTCTACGAGCAGTACTTC. This encodes CASRSAGLYEQYF.

The chain recombines TRBV7-2 with TRBJ1-2, with 9 bases that match TRBD1. The CDR3 has 17 residues. CDR1 and CDR2 (germline): SGHTA, FQGNSA. V was clipped by 5 bases and J by 5 bases; unmatched bases: 15. CDR3 loop: CASSQGWYRGLEYGYTF. The CDR3 nucleotides are TGTGCCAGCAGCCAGGGCTGGTACAGGGGGCTGGAGTATGGCTACACCTTC.

Ten or more counts support this clonotype. The chain is built from TRBV20-1 and TRBJ1-6; D gene unclear. The CDR3 runs 14 residues. Germline CDR1 is DFQATT and CDR2 is SNEGSKA (reference sequence). V shed 6 bases and J shed 8 bases, with 17 bases lying between them. CDR3 sequence: CSAPPAVGYSPLHF. The CDR3 DNA reads TGCAGTGCCCCCCCGGCGGTAGGTTATTCACCCCTCCACTTT.

This clonotype was recorded a few times. The rearrangement links TRBV20-1 to TRBJ1-2, with TRBD1 matching 8 bases. CDR3 length: 12 residues. Germline assignment: CDR1 DFQATT and CDR2 SNEGSKA (reference sequence). Trimming cost V 5 bases and J 4 bases; bases outside gene matches: 3. CDR3 region: CSAGDRSYGYTF. Here the CDR3 DNA reads TGCAGTGCTGGGGACAGGTCCTATGGCTACACCTTC.

This clonotype was seen many times. V gene TRBV27 combines with J gene TRBJ2-7, with TRBD2 identical over 7 bases. Germline values: CDR1 MNHEY, CDR2 SMNVEV (reference sequence). This CDR3 region has 14 residues. V lost 4 bases to trimming and J lost 3 bases; unmatched junction nucleotides: 6. CDR3 in DNA: TGTGCCAGCAGTTATTTCGGCGGGAGCTACGAGCAGTACTTC. This encodes CASSYFGGSYEQYF.

The table lists this clonotype with a few counts. The chain couples TRBV6-1 to TRBJ2-7, with TRBD1 matching over 7 bases. The DNA end is a closer match to TRBJ2-4, so the J assignment may be wrong. The germline V gene encodes CDR1 MNHNS and CDR2 SASEGT. This CDR3 spans 13 amino acids. In DNA, the CDR3 is TGTGCCAGCAGTGAAAGAGGGGGCGTCATTCAGTACTTC. It codes for CASSERGGVIQYF.

The rearrangement uses TRBV7-2 and TRBJ1-6; D is undetermined. Per germline, CDR1 SGHTA and CDR2 FQGNSA. V lost 5 bases and J 6 bases, leaving 5 bases between the germline ends. CDR3 size: 12 residues. In DNA, the CDR3 is TGTGCCAGCAGCGCGATTAATTCACCCCTCCACTTT. Protein sequence: CASSAINSPLHF.

The CDR3 sequence: CASSQDVHPGTSDTQYF. Written as DNA, the CDR3 is TGCGCCAGCAGCCAAGACGTCCACCCCGGCACCTCAGATACGCAGTATTTT. J is TRBJ2-3 and V is TRBV4-1; D gene unclear. Per germline, CDR1 MGHRA and CDR2 YSYEKL. This CDR3 region has 17 residues. V lost 0 bases and J 4 bases, leaving 17 bases between the germline ends.

The CDR3 region is CATSRDLGWGVGANVLTF. The CDR3 coding sequence is TGTGCCACCAGCAGAGATTTGGGATGGGGGGTTGGGGCCAACGTCCTGACTTTC. The rearrangement uses TRBV15 and TRBJ2-6; D perhaps matches TRBD2 (6 bases). V lost 0 bases to trimming and J lost 3 bases, with 15 bases between them. Germline lookup yields CDR1 LNHNV and CDR2 YYDKDF (reference sequence). The CDR3 contains 18 residues.

This chain connects TRBV12-3 or TRBV12-4 to TRBJ2-7, with unresolved D. V gave up 1 base and J gave up 9 bases, with 10 bases separating them. There are 12 residues in the CDR3. DNA of the CDR3: TGTGCCAGCAGTTTAGGGATACGAGGGCAGTACTTC. Translating it yields CASSLGIRGQYF.

A word on this clonotype: Possible read error: a much larger clone is one base away. The chain joins TRBV29-1 to TRBJ1-2; D is uncertain. Per germline, CDR1 SQVTM and CDR2 ANQGSEA. The CDR3 has 14 residues. The DNA for the CDR3 is TGCAGCGTTGAGCCATGGGAAACTAACTATGACTACACCTTC. Its protein product is CSVEPWETNYDYTF.

The J gene is TRBJ2-7, the V gene TRBV3-1; D is ambiguous. The CDR3 has 14 residues. Germline V gives CDR1 LGHDT, CDR2 YNNKEL (reference sequence). The germline V and J ends were trimmed by 3 bases and 9 bases, with 18 bases remaining between them. The DNA for the CDR3 is TGTGCCAGCAGCCAGGGCCCTGACCGGTTCCCGCAGTACTTC. Its translation: CASSQGPDRFPQYF.

This clonotype was seen more than once but under ten times. V and J are TRBV10-3 and TRBJ2-7, with D hard to call. CDR3 size: 16 residues. CDR1 ENHRY and CDR2 SYGVKD come from the germline V gene. V dropped 4 bases and J dropped 0 bases, with 16 bases sitting between them. The CDR3 DNA reads as TGTGCCATCAGTGTAGTGGGCAGCCTAAGCTCCTACGAGCAGTACTTC. This codes for CAISVVGSLSSYEQYF.

This sequence joins TRBV7-8 and TRBJ2-3; no firm D call. The CDR3 runs to 16 residues. The germline V gene encodes CDR1 SGHVS and CDR2 FQNEAQ. V gave up 0 bases and J gave up 4 bases, with 14 bases separating them. CDR3 loop: CASSLASPSQADTQYF. The CDR3 coding sequence is TGTGCCAGCAGCTTAGCGTCTCCGTCTCAGGCAGATACGCAGTATTTT.

The rearrangement uses TRBV10-3 and TRBJ1-1, with D unclear. V dropped 5 bases and J dropped 4 bases, with 8 bases sitting between them. The CDR3 contains 12 residues. CDR1 and CDR2 from the germline V gene are ENHRY and SYGVKD. CDR3 nucleotide sequence: TGTGCCATCAGTTACACGGGCACTGAAGCTTTCTTT. Protein sequence: CAISYTGTEAFF.

This clonotype was seen a few times. The chain joins TRBV2 to TRBJ2-7, with unresolved D. CDR1 SNHLY and CDR2 FYNNEI come from the germline V gene. With 3 bases removed from V and 3 bases from J, the gap between germline ends came to 12 bases. The CDR3 is made up of 14 amino acids. The CDR3 nucleotides read TGTGCCAGCAGTGAGAGACCTCTCAGCTACGAGCAGTACTTC. Amino acid sequence: CASSERPLSYEQYF.